The 3 T cell receptor beta chains listed next were all sequenced from one sample in a study of shared clonotypes between healthy human individuals. This table comes from immunoSEQ multiplex PCR, and its TCRdb copy is limited to in-frame clones, with some not included. Of under 650,000 clones in the sample, 90% to 97% were seen once. The sequenced sample consisted of naive CD4+ T cells sorted from blood. Subset indicated: CD45RA+ positively selected. Source of these receptors: a woman aged 30 to 39 in good health.

This clone has just one count. The genes are TRBV4-1 and TRBJ1-6; a weak D match, TRBD1 (5 bases). Trimming left V 0 bases short and J 7 bases short, with 19 bases between. The length of the CDR3 is 18 residues. Germline CDR1 is MGHRA and CDR2 is YSYEKL. This CDR3 reads CASSQEAGRGRRNSPLHF. The CDR3 coding sequence is TGCGCCAGCAGCCAAGAGGCGGGAAGGGGTCGAAGGAATTCACCCCTCCACTTT.

V gene TRBV19 combines with J gene TRBJ2-2, with D uncertain. CDR1 and CDR2 from the germline V gene are LNHDA and SQIVND (reference sequence). The CDR3 runs to 11 residues. The chain's CDR3 is CVIGNTGELFF. CDR3 DNA sequence: TGTGTTATAGGGAACACCGGGGAGCTGTTTTTT.

This chain links TRBV28 with TRBJ2-1, with 7 positions matching TRBD2. V was clipped by 2 bases and J by 11 bases; unmatched bases: 15. CDR1 and CDR2 from the germline V gene are MDHEN and SYDVKM. This CDR3 has 16 residues. DNA of the CDR3: TGTGCCAGCAGTTTAATCCCCGAAGGGGCGGGAGTGCAGCAGTTCTTC. Protein: CASSLIPEGAGVQQFF.